The source of this T cell receptor (beta chain) is a study of cytomegalovirus exposure and HLA in healthy donors. Study observations and caveats: Data from an earlier analysis indicated that most TCR beta V segments were productive either about 87% or about 30% of the time. Reported results showed that the classifier diagnosed cytomegalovirus status with high specificity and sensitivity. A later analysis showed TCR association rates differing by HLA locus, peaking at DRB1 and lowest at HLA-C.

With respect to this clone: Its antigen is currently unknown.

The germline V and J ends were trimmed by 2 bases and 5 bases, with 10 bases remaining between them. The CDR3 spans 13 residues. Per germline, CDR1 SGHRS and CDR2 YFSETQ. Amplification used 60 Vbeta primers and 13 Jbeta primers. TCRdb's copy holds only in-frame clones and misses some; the assay was immunoSEQ multiplex PCR. The table lists about 250,000 clones, roughly 81% of them singletons. J is TRBJ2-5 and V is TRBV5-1; D might be TRBD1 (5 bases). The specimen was PBMCs. The source is a girl aged 2-10 years in good health and CMV-seronegative. CDR3 sequence: CASSLKQEETQYF. The CDR3 nucleotides read TGCGCCAGCAGCTTAAAACAGGAGGAGACCCAGTACTTC.